This T cell receptor (beta chain) was retrieved from a study of shared clonotypes between healthy human individuals. Study-wide points: Represented diversity (both genetic and exposure-history) was limited by the small number of donors. Naive subsets usually exceeded memory subsets in estimated richness.

Trimming shortened V by 4 bases and J by 5 bases, and 15 bases separated the two germline ends. The CDR3 runs to 13 residues. The germline gives CDR1 SQVTM, CDR2 ANQGSEA. Generated by immunoSEQ multiplex PCR, the TCRdb table keeps only in-frame clones and is missing some. The sample includes 600,000 or so clones, roughly 98% of them seen just once. Selected positively for CCR7 and CD45RO-negative, naive CD8 cells excluded terminally differentiated effector memory CD45RA+ cells. On this clone: What it binds is unknown.

The J gene is TRBJ2-7, the V gene TRBV29-1, with unresolved D. The material sequenced was naive CD8+ T cells sorted from blood. The sequence was obtained from a man between 25 and 39 years old in good health. The CDR3 reads CSVVVGSENEQYF. The CDR3 DNA is TGCAGCGTTGTAGTGGGCAGTGAAAACGAGCAGTACTTC.